This is a list of T cell receptor beta chains from one sample in a study of cytomegalovirus exposure and HLA in healthy donors. TCRdb's copy holds only in-frame clones and misses some; the assay was immunoSEQ multiplex PCR. Here the sample spans roughly 160,000 clones, 60% to 85% being singletons. Sample: PBMCs. These receptors were collected from a man aged 45-65 years in good health and CMV-seropositive. The CDR3 runs from the conserved cysteine through the conserved F or W. D genes are given only for firm matches. Rows may omit the clone size; those that give it use once, few, many or a size class.

v_call	j_call	clone_size	d_call	cdr3_aa	cdr3_nt
TRBV19	TRBJ2-1	NA	NA	CASSIVGGTYNEQFF	TGTGCCAGTAGTATAGTGGGGGGAACCTACAATGAGCAGTTCTTC
TRBV19	TRBJ2-7	NA	TRBD1	CASSPAGGLYEQYF	TGTGCCAGTAGTCCCGCAGGGGGCCTCTACGAGCAGTACTTC
TRBV2	TRBJ1-5	NA	TRBD1	CASRRDRYYSNQPQHF	TGTGCCAGCCGTAGGGACAGATATTATAGCAATCAGCCCCAGCATTTT
TRBV6-1	TRBJ1-5	NA	TRBD1	CASSARQGNSNQPQHF	TGTGCCAGCAGTGCCCGACAGGGAAATAGCAATCAGCCCCAGCATTTT
TRBV7-8	TRBJ2-7	NA	NA	CASSPGSLNYEQYF	TGTGCCAGCAGCCCCGGGAGCCTAAACTACGAGCAGTACTTC
TRBV4-3	TRBJ2-5	NA	TRBD2	CASSQGGLAGGNQETQYF	TGCGCCAGCAGCCAAGGGGGACTAGCGGGGGGGAACCAAGAGACCCAGTACTTC
TRBV4-3	TRBJ1-1	NA	NA	CASSQDTGRSRNTEAFF	TGCGCCAGCAGCCAAGATACAGGGCGGAGTAGGAACACTGAAGCTTTCTTT
TRBV19	TRBJ2-3	NA	TRBD2	CASSISLAGGGDTQYF	TGTGCCAGTAGTATAAGCTTGGCAGGCGGGGGAGATACGCAGTATTTT
TRBV6-5	TRBJ1-5	NA	NA	CASSYSGTSNQPQHF	TGTGCCAGCAGTTACTCGGGCACAAGCAATCAGCCCCAGCATTTT
TRBV7-2	TRBJ2-5	NA	NA	CASSPRGSGWETQYF	TGTGCCAGCAGCCCACGGGGGTCCGGCTGGGAGACCCAGTACTTC
TRBV6-1	TRBJ2-7	few	NA	CASSEAGARYEQYF	TGTGCCAGCAGCGAGGCAGGGGCCAGGTACGAGCAGTACTTC
TRBV4-1	TRBJ1-5	NA	NA	CASRAWGGGQPQHF	TGCGCCAGCCGAGCTTGGGGGGGCGGTCAGCCCCAGCATTTT
TRBV7-2	TRBJ2-2	NA	NA	CASSLGPTATNTGELFF	TGTGCCAGCAGCTTAGGTCCGACAGCAACGAACACCGGGGAGCTGTTTTTT
TRBV7-2	TRBJ1-2	NA	NA	CASSVPPGYLGYTF	TGTGCCAGCAGCGTACCTCCGGGATATCTGGGCTACACCTTC
TRBV6-5	TRBJ1-5	NA	TRBD1	CASSSTGVGSNQPQHF	TGTGCCAGCAGTTCTACAGGGGTCGGTAGCAATCAGCCCCAGCATTTT
TRBV7-9	TRBJ1-5	NA	TRBD1	CASSLGTGFGQPQHF	TGTGCCAGCAGCCTCGGGACAGGGTTCGGTCAGCCCCAGCATTTT
TRBV7-9	TRBJ2-2	NA	NA	CASSPGAGVTGELFF	TGTGCCAGCAGCCCAGGGGCGGGAGTTACCGGGGAGCTGTTTTTT
TRBV29-1	TRBJ1-1	once	NA	CSVARDTRNTEAFF	TGCAGCGTTGCCCGGGACACCCGGAACACTGAAGCTTTCTTT
TRBV27	TRBJ2-7	once	TRBD2	CASRLQTSGGYEQYF	TGTGCCAGCAGGCTACAGACTAGCGGGGGGTACGAGCAGTACTTC
TRBV19	TRBJ2-3	few	NA	CASSPPASTQYF	TGTGCCAGTAGTCCTCCAGCTAGTACGCAGTATTTT
TRBV29-1	TRBJ2-6	NA	NA	CSVVGDGANVLTF	TGCAGCGTTGTGGGAGACGGGGCCAACGTCCTGACTTTC
TRBV5-1	TRBJ2-5	NA	TRBD2	CASSLATSGQETQYF	TGCGCCAGCAGCTTGGCGACTAGCGGCCAAGAGACCCAGTACTTC
TRBV7-8	TRBJ1-2	few	TRBD1	CASSTDRAYGYTF	TGTGCCAGCAGCACCGACAGGGCCTATGGCTACACCTTC
TRBV7-8	TRBJ2-5	few	NA	CASSLRDSQTQYF	TGTGCCAGCAGCTTACGGGACTCTCAGACCCAGTACTTC
TRBV28	TRBJ1-5	NA	NA	CASRTGGGGQPQHF	TGTGCCAGCAGGACGGGGGGCGGCGGTCAGCCCCAGCATTTT
TRBV2	TRBJ2-2	NA	TRBD2	CASSLAGALNTGELFF	TGTGCCAGCAGTCTAGCGGGGGCCCTTAACACCGGGGAGCTGTTTTTT
TRBV27	TRBJ1-5	few	NA	CASSFGPLSNQPQHF	TGTGCCAGCAGTTTTGGCCCTCTTAGCAATCAGCCCCAGCATTTT
TRBV5-6	TRBJ2-3	NA	TRBD2	CASSPGGRTDTQYF	TGTGCCAGCAGCCCGGGGGGGCGCACAGATACGCAGTATTTT
TRBV6-6	TRBJ1-5	NA	NA	CASSPTGFQPQHF	TGTGCCAGCAGTCCGACAGGCTTTCAGCCCCAGCATTTT
TRBV6-5	TRBJ2-7	NA	NA	CASDTGFGEQYF	TGTGCCAGCGACACAGGGTTTGGCGAGCAGTACTTC
TRBV19	TRBJ2-7	once	NA	CASSVAGTLTDSYEQYF	TGTGCCAGTAGTGTGGCCGGGACACTCACTGACTCCTACGAGCAGTACTTC
TRBV7-9	TRBJ2-1	NA	NA	CASSPTWTSYNEQFF	TGTGCCAGCAGCCCCACTTGGACTTCCTACAATGAGCAGTTCTTC
TRBV7-9	TRBJ2-7	NA	NA	CASSFTVGEQYF	TGTGCCAGCAGCTTCACTGTTGGTGAGCAGTACTTC
TRBV4-3	TRBJ2-7	once	TRBD1	CASSQDRQGGYEQYF	TGCGCCAGCAGCCAAGATCGACAGGGTGGCTACGAGCAGTACTTC
TRBV15	TRBJ2-7	few	NA	CATSRDMGQAYEQYF	TGTGCCACCAGCAGAGACATGGGCCAGGCCTACGAGCAGTACTTC
TRBV15	TRBJ1-2	NA	NA	CATSSRTANYGYTF	TGTGCCACCAGCTCGCGGACAGCTAACTATGGCTACACCTTC
TRBV6-6	TRBJ2-2	NA	NA	CASSRTGLRNTGELFF	TGTGCCAGCAGTAGAACAGGGCTGCGGAACACCGGGGAGCTGTTTTTT
TRBV7-7	TRBJ2-4	NA	NA	CASSPLFLWGPGWAKNIQYF	TGTGCTAGCAGCCCGCTTTTTTTGTGGGGGCCAGGGTGGGCCAAAAACATTCAGTACTTC
TRBV29-1	TRBJ1-5	few	TRBD1	CSVGSDRGGQPQHF	TGCAGCGTTGGCTCGGACAGGGGAGGTCAGCCCCAGCATTTT
TRBV10-2	TRBJ2-3	few	TRBD1	CATQGAVDTQYF	TGCGCCACGCAGGGGGCCGTCGATACGCAGTATTTT
TRBV19	TRBJ1-2	NA	TRBD1	CASRDRGRADGYTF	TGTGCCAGCCGCGACAGGGGAAGAGCCGATGGCTACACCTTC
TRBV5-4	TRBJ2-1	NA	NA	CATSLLGGGLDGQFF	TGTGCCACTTCTCTCCTAGGGGGGGGCCTGGATGGGCAGTTCTTC
TRBV5-1	TRBJ1-6	once	TRBD1	CASSLGQGDSYNSPLHF	TGCGCCAGCAGCTTGGGGCAGGGGGATTCCTATAATTCACCCCTCCACTTT
TRBV19	TRBJ1-3	NA	TRBD1	CASSITRQGATSGNTIYF	TGTGCCAGTAGTATAACGAGGCAGGGGGCGACCTCTGGAAACACCATATATTTT
TRBV7-9	TRBJ2-3	NA	NA	CASSTGSVADTQYF	TGTGCCAGCAGTACAGGGTCAGTCGCAGATACGCAGTATTTT
TRBV21-1	TRBJ2-2	NA	NA	CASSKRGLFGDNTGELFF	TGTGCCAGCAGCAAAAGGGGGCTCTTCGGGGACAACACCGGGGAGCTGTTTTTT
TRBV5-4	TRBJ1-1	NA	TRBD1	CASSQGDSNTEAFF	TGTGCCAGCAGCCAGGGGGATTCTAACACTGAAGCTTTCTTT
TRBV19	TRBJ2-7	NA	TRBD2	CASSILLAGERDEQYF	TGTGCCAGTAGTATCCTCCTAGCGGGGGAACGAGACGAGCAGTACTTC
TRBV4-2	TRBJ2-4	NA	TRBD2	CASSQEASGGQNIQYF	TGTGCCAGCAGCCAAGAGGCTAGCGGGGGGCAAAACATTCAGTACTTC
TRBV5-6	TRBJ2-3	NA	TRBD2	CASSGGLGTTDTQYF	TGTGCCAGCAGCGGAGGACTAGGCACCACAGATACGCAGTATTTT
TRBV6-5	TRBJ1-5	NA	TRBD1	CASSPRGRYQPQHF	TGTGCCAGCAGCCCCAGGGGGCGTTATCAGCCCCAGCATTTT
TRBV7-2	TRBJ2-1	few	TRBD2	CASSHLPPSGGYNEQFF	TGTGCCAGCAGCCACCTTCCTCCTAGCGGGGGCTACAATGAGCAGTTCTTC